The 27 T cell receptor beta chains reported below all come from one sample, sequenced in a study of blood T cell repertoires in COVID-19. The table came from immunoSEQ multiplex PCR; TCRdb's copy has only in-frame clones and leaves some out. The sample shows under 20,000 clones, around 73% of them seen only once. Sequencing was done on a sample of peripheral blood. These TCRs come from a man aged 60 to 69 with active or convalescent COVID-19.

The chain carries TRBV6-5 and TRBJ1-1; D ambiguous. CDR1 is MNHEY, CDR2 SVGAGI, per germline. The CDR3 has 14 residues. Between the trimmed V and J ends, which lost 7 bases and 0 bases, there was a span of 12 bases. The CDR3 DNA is TGTGCCAGCAAGGCCGGGGTCATGAACACTGAAGCTTTCTTT. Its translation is CASKAGVMNTEAFF.

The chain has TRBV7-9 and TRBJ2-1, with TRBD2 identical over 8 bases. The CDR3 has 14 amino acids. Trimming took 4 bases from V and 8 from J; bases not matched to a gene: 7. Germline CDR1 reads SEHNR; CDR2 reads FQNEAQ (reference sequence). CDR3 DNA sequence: TGTGCCAGCAGCTCGCAGACTAGCGCGGATGAGCAGTTCTTC. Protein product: CASSSQTSADEQFF. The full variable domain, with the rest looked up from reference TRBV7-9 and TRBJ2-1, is DTGVSQNPRHKITKRGQNVTFRCDPISEHNRLYWYRQTLGQGPEFLTYFQNEAQLEKSRLLSDRFSAERPKGSFSTLEIQRTEQGDSAMYLCASSSQTSADEQFFGPGTRLTVL.

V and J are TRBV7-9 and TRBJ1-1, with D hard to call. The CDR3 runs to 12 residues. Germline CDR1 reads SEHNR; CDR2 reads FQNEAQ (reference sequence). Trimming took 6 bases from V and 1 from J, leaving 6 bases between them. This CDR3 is CASRSWNTEAFF. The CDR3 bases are TGTGCCAGCAGGTCGTGGAACACTGAAGCTTTCTTT.

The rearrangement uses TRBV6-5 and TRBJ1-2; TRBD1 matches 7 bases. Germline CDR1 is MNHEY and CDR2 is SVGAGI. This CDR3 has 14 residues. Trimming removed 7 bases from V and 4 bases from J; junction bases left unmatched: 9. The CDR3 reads CASTRDRVSYGYTF. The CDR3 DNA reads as TGTGCCAGCACCCGAGACAGGGTTTCCTATGGCTACACCTTC.

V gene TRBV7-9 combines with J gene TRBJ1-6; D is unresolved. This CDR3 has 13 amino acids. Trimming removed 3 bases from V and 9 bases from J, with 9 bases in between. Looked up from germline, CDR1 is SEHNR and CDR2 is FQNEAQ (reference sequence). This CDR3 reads CASSFSQSSPLHF. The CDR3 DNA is TGTGCCAGCAGCTTTAGTCAAAGTTCACCCCTCCACTTT.

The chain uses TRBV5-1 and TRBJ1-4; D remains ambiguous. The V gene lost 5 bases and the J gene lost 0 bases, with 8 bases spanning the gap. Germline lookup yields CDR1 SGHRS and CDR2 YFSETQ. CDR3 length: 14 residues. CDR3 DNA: TGCGCCAGCAGAGAGGGTTCAACTAATGAAAAACTGTTTTTT. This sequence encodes CASREGSTNEKLFF.

CDR3 nucleotides: TGTGCCAGCAGCCAAGACGACGGCGGAAAGCAGTTCTTC. It specifies CASSQDDGGKQFF. The chain couples TRBV3-1 (or the pseudogene TRBV3-2) to TRBJ2-1; D not certain. Trimming took 0 bases from V and 11 from J, leaving 11 bases between them. The CDR3 has 13 residues. Per the germline V gene, CDR1 is LGHDT and CDR2 is YNNKEL (reference sequence).

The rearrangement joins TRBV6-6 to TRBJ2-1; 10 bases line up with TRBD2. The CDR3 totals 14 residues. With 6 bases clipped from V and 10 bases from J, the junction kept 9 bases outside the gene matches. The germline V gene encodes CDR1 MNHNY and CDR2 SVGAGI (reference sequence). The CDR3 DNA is TGTGCCAGCAGCGGGACTAGCGCCCGAGGGGAGCAGTTCTTC. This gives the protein CASSGTSARGEQFF.

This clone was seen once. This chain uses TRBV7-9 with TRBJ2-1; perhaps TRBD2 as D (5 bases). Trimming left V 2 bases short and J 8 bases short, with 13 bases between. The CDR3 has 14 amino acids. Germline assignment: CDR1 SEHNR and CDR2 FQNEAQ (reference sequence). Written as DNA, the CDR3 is TGTGCCAGCAGCTTAAATACGGGGTCGGATGAGCAGTTCTTC. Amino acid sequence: CASSLNTGSDEQFF.

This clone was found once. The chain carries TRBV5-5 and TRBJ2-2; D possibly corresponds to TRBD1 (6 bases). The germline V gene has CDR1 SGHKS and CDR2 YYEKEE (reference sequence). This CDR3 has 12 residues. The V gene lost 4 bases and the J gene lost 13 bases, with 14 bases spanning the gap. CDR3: CASSHLQGGLFF. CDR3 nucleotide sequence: TGTGCCAGCAGCCACCTACAGGGCGGGCTGTTTTTT.

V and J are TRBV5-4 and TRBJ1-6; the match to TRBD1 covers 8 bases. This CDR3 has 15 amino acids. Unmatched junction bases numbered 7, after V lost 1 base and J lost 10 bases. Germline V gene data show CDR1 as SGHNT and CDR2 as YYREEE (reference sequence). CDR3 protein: CASSLRQGAGSPLHF. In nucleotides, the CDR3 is TGTGCCAGCAGCTTGAGGCAGGGGGCCGGGTCACCCCTCCACTTT.

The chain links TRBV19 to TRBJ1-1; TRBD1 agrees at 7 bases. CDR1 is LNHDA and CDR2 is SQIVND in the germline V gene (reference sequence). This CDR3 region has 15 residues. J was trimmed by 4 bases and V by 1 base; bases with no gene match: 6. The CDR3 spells CASSIGGGKSTEAFF. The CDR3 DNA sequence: TGTGCCAGTAGTATAGGAGGGGGCAAGAGCACTGAAGCTTTCTTT.

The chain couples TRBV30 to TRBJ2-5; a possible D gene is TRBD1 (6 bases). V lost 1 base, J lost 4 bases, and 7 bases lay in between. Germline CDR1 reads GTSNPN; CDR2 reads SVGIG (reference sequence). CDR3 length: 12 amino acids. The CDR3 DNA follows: TGTGCCTGGAGTGAAGGGGGAGAGACCCAGTACTTC. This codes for CAWSEGGETQYF.

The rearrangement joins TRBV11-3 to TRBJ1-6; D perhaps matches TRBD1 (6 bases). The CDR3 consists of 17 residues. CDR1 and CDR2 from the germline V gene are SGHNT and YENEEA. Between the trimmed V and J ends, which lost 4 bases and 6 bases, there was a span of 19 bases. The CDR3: CASSSGQPNPINSPLHF. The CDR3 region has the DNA TGTGCCAGCAGCTCGGGACAACCCAACCCCATTAATTCACCCCTCCACTTT. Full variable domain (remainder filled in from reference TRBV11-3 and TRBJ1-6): EAGVVQSPRYKIIEKKQPVAFWCNPISGHNTLYWYLQNLGQGPELLIRYENEEAVDDSQLPKDRFSAERLKGVDSTLKIQPAELGDSAVYLCASSSGQPNPINSPLHFGNGTRLTVT.

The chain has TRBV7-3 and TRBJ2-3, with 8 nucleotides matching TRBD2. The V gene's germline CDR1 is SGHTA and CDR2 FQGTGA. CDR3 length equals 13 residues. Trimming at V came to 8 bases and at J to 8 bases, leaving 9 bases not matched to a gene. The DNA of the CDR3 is TGTGCCAGCGGGGGGGACCGGGAGGGTACGCAGTATTTT. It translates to CASGGDREGTQYF.

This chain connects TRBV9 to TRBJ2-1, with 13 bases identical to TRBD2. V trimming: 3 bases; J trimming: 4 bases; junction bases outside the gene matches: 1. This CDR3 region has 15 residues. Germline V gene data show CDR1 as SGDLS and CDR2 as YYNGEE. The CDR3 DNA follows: TGTGCCAGCAGCGAGGGACTAGCGGGGTACAATGAGCAGTTCTTC. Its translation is CASSEGLAGYNEQFF. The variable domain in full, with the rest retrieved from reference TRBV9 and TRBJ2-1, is DSGVTQTPKHLITATGQRVTLRCSPRSGDLSVYWYQQSLDQGLQFLIQYYNGEERAKGNILERFSAQQFPDLHSELNLSSLELGDSALYFCASSEGLAGYNEQFFGPGTRLTVL.

The CDR3 nucleotides are TGTGCCAGCTCACCAGCAGGGGGACATGAAAAACTGTTTTTT. Protein: CASSPAGGHEKLFF. The chain couples TRBV18 to TRBJ1-4; 7 nucleotides agree with TRBD1. Germline assignment: CDR1 KGHSH and CDR2 LQKENI. The CDR3 totals 14 residues. Trimming removed 2 bases from V and 6 bases from J; junction bases left unmatched: 3.

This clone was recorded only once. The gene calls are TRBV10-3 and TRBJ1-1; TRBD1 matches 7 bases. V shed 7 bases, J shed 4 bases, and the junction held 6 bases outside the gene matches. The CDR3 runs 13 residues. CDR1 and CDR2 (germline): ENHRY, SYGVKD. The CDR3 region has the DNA TGTGCCATCATTCGACAGGGAAGCACTGAAGCTTTCTTT. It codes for CAIIRQGSTEAFF.

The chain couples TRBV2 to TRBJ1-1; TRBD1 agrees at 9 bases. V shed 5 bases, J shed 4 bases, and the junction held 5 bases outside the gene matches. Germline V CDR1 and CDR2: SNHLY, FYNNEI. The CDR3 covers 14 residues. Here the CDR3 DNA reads TGTGCCAGCAGTCCGGGACAGGGTGGCACTGAAGCTTTCTTT. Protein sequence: CASSPGQGGTEAFF.

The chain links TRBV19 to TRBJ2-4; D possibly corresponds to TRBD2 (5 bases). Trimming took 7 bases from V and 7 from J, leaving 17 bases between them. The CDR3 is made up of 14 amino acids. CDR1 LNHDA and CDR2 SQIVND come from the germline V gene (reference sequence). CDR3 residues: CASTPPGLKNIQYF. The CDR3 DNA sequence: TGTGCCAGTACCCCCCCGGGGTTAAAGAACATTCAGTACTTC.

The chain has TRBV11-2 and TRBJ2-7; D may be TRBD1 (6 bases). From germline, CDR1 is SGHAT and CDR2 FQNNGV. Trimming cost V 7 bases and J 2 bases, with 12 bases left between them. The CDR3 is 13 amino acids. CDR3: CASTPGHPYEQYF. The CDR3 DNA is TGTGCCAGCACTCCGGGACATCCCTACGAGCAGTACTTC.

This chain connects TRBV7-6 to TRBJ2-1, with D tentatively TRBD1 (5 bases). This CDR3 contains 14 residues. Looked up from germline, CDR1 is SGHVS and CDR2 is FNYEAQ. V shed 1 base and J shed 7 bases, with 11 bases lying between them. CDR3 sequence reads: CASSLESAGNEQFF. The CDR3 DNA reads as TGTGCCAGCAGCTTAGAATCTGCAGGGAATGAGCAGTTCTTC.

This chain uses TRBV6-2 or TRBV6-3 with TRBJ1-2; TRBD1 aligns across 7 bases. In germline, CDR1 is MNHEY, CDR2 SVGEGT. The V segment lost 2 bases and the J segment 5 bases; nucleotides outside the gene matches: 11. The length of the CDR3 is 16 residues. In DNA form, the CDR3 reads TGTGCCAGCAGTTACGTAATCGGGACAGACTTTTATGGCTACACCTTC. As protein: CASSYVIGTDFYGYTF.

CDR3 sequence (DNA): TGTGCCAGCAGGCCTAACCCGGGACTAGCGTCCCCAGATACGCAGTATTTT. Protein sequence: CASRPNPGLASPDTQYF. The V call is TRBV27, the J call TRBJ2-3; 10 bases align to TRBD2. The V and J ends lost 6 bases and 4 bases, in that order; junction bases with no gene match: 13. This CDR3 has 17 amino acids. Germline V gene lookup returns CDR1 MNHEY and CDR2 SMNVEV (reference sequence).

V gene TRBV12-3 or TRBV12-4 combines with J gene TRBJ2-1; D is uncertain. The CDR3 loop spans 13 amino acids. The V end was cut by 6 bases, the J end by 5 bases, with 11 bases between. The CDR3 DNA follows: TGTGCCAGCAGCCCTCGGCGGAACAATGAGCAGTTCTTC. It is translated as CASSPRRNNEQFF.

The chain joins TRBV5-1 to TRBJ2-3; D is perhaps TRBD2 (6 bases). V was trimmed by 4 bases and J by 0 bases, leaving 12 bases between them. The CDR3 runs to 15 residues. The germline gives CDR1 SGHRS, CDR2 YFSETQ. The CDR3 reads CASSLGLLSTDTQYF. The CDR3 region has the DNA TGCGCCAGCAGCCTAGGACTATTAAGCACAGATACGCAGTATTTT.

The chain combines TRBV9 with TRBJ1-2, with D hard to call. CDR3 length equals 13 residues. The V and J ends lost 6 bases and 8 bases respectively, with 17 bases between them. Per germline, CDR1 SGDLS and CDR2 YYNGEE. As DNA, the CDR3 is TGTGCCAGCACCGATACTAACTCTATGGGCTACACCTTC. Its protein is CASTDTNSMGYTF.